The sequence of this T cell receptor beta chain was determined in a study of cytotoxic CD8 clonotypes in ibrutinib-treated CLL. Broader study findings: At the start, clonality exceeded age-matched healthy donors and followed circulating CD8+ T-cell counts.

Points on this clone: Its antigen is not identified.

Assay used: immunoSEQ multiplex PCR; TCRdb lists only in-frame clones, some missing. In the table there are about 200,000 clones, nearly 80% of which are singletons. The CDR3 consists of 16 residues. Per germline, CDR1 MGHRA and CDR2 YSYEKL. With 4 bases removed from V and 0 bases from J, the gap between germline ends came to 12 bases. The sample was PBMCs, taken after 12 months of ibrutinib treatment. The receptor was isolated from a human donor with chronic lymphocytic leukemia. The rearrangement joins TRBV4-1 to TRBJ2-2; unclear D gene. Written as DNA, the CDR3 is TGCGCCAGCAGCCGCCGGCCGGCCCCGAACACCGGGGAGCTGTTTTTT. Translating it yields CASSRRPAPNTGELFF.